A single sample is the source of the 13 T cell receptor beta chains below, sequenced in a study of CD8 T cells in Susac syndrome. It was with random hexamers that 0.5 to 1 ug RNA was reverse transcribed. TCRdb re-analysed the immunoSEQ multiplex PCR reads in MiXCR, keeping a single row per CDR3 protein. The sample records about 440,000 distinct CDR3 sequences, more than 80% being singletons. Specimen: CD8+ T cells from PBMCs. The receptors stem from a human donor with multiple sclerosis.

The table lists this clonotype with a count of one. The chain links TRBV28 to TRBJ2-3, with 12 positions matching TRBD1. V was clipped by 6 bases and J by 4 bases; unmatched bases: 8. The CDR3 has 16 amino acids. CDR1 is MDHEN and CDR2 is SYDVKM in the germline V gene. As DNA, the CDR3 is TGTGCCAGCAGAAACCCCGGGACAGGGGGCGCAGATACGCAGTATTTT. It codes for CASRNPGTGGADTQYF. Filled out from reference TRBV28 and TRBJ2-3, the complete variable domain reads DVKVTQSSRYLVKRTGEKVFLECVQDMDHENMFWYRQDPGLGLRLIYFSYDVKMKEKGDIPEGYSVSREKKERFSLILESASTNQTSMYLCASRNPGTGGADTQYFGPGTRLTVL.

This chain links TRBV6-1 with TRBJ2-2; 11 nucleotides line up with TRBD2. V dropped 4 bases and J dropped 4; count of bases not matched to a gene: 14. This CDR3 is 19 amino acids long. The V gene's germline CDR1 is MNHNS and CDR2 SASEGT. CDR3 DNA: TGTGCCAGCAGTGGCCCCGAACTAGCGGGAGAAATCAGCACCGGGGAGCTGTTTTTT. The encoded protein is CASSGPELAGEISTGELFF.

The V call is TRBV2, the J call TRBJ2-7; TRBD2 aligns across 13 bases. V shed 8 bases, J shed 3 bases, and the junction held 7 bases outside the gene matches. CDR3 length equals 15 residues. Germline loops: CDR1 SNHLY, CDR2 FYNNEI. CDR3 in DNA: TGTGCCAGCGTCACAGGACTAGCGGGAGTCTACGAGCAGTACTTC. Amino acids: CASVTGLAGVYEQYF.

The chain combines TRBV7-9 with TRBJ1-3; D uncertain. CDR3 size: 17 residues. Germline V CDR1 and CDR2: SEHNR, FQNEAQ (reference sequence). The ends were cut back, 4 bases at V and 4 bases at J, with 20 bases in the middle. The CDR3 DNA follows: TGTGCCAGCAGCTCAACAGAAGGAAAGGTCGGCGGAAACACCATATATTTT. This sequence encodes CASSSTEGKVGGNTIYF.

As regards this clonotype: Because the CDR3's place on the DNA is in doubt, the DNA is left out and the CDR3 is given as listed by TCRdb. The genes are TRBV29-1 and TRBJ1-2. CDR1 and CDR2 (germline): SQVTM, ANQGSEA. The CDR3 spans 12 amino acids, including both terminal residues. The CDR3 sequence is CSLNEGLYGCTF.

The chain is built from TRBV3-1 and TRBJ1-1; D gene ambiguous. This CDR3 has 19 amino acids. Germline V gene sequence: CDR1 LGHDT, CDR2 YNNKEL (reference sequence). V lost 2 bases, J lost 2 bases, and 24 bases lay in between. This CDR3 is CASSQFTSIRPTHNTEAFF. The CDR3 DNA reads as TGTGCCAGCAGCCAATTCACGTCAATCCGGCCAACCCATAACACTGAAGCTTTCTTT. The full variable domain, in which reference TRBV3-1 and TRBJ1-1 provide the parts outside the CDR3, is DTAVSQTPKYLVTQMGNDKSIKCEQNLGHDTMYWYKQDSKKFLKIMFSYNNKELIINETVPNRFSPKSPDKAHLNLHINSLELGDSAVYFCASSQFTSIRPTHNTEAFFGQGTRLTVV.

This rearrangement joins TRBV30 to TRBJ1-1; tentative D call: TRBD1 (6 bases). The CDR3 has 12 amino acids. CDR1 is GTSNPN, CDR2 SVGIG, per germline (reference sequence). Trimming left V 4 bases short and J 4 bases short, with 10 bases between. The CDR3 DNA is TGTGCCTGGAACAGGGTTGGCACTGAAGCTTTCTTT. It translates to CAWNRVGTEAFF.

This clonotype appeared a single time. This CDR3 is missing its conserved last phenylalanine or tryptophan, likely due to a read error. This chain joins TRBV19 and TRBJ2-7; 8 nucleotides align to TRBD2. This CDR3 is built from 14 residues. With 7 bases clipped from V and 7 bases from J, the junction kept 12 bases outside the gene matches. Germline loops: CDR1 LNHDA, CDR2 SQIVND (reference sequence). The CDR3 coding sequence is TGTGCCAGTACCGATAGCGGGATCACAGGGGAGCAGTACCTC. This gives the protein CASTDSGITGEQYL.

This chain connects TRBV11-2 to TRBJ2-5; D gene unclear. There are 12 residues in the CDR3. V shed 1 base and J shed 5 bases, with 5 bases lying between them. Germline V CDR1 and CDR2: SGHAT, FQNNGV. The CDR3 reads CASSLVLETQYF. Here the CDR3 DNA reads TGTGCCAGCAGCTTAGTCCTCGAGACCCAGTACTTC.

This chain uses TRBV5-4 with TRBJ2-3, with D unresolved. V dropped 0 bases and J dropped 5 bases, with 7 bases sitting between them. This CDR3 comprises 13 residues. Germline V CDR1 and CDR2: SGHNT, YYREEE (reference sequence). The CDR3 DNA reads as TGTGCCAGCAGCTTGGGTACGGTAGATACGCAGTATTTT. Protein sequence: CASSLGTVDTQYF.

J is TRBJ2-7 and V is TRBV20-1; D might be TRBD1 or TRBD2, each matching 5 bases. The germline V and J ends were trimmed by 4 bases and 0 bases, with 16 bases remaining between them. Looked up from germline, CDR1 is DFQATT and CDR2 is SNEGSKA (reference sequence). There are 15 residues in the CDR3. The CDR3 nucleotides read TGCAGTGCTATTACCGGGACGCGTTCCTCCTACGAGCAGTACTTC. Translating gives CSAITGTRSSYEQYF.

The rearrangement uses TRBV4-1 and TRBJ2-7; 10 nucleotides match TRBD2. V was pared by 1 base and J by 4 bases, with 4 bases of the junction left unmatched. CDR1 MGHRA and CDR2 YSYEKL come from the germline V gene. This CDR3 is 15 amino acids long. The CDR3 loop reads CASSQGISGGYEQYF. The CDR3 nucleotides read TGCGCCAGCAGCCAAGGGATTAGCGGGGGGTACGAGCAGTACTTC.

A few counts support this clonotype. The V gene is TRBV3-1, the J gene TRBJ2-3; D is undetermined. The CDR3 totals 14 residues. Trimming shortened V by 0 bases and J by 3 bases, and 7 bases separated the two germline ends. Per germline, CDR1 LGHDT and CDR2 YNNKEL (reference sequence). CDR3 sequence: CASSQDGQTDTQYF. The CDR3 DNA sequence: TGTGCCAGCAGCCAAGATGGGCAGACAGATACGCAGTATTTT.